This TCR beta chain was identified in a study of blood T cell repertoires in COVID-19. Study processing details: The authors estimated nucleated cell counts from reference gene primer amplification. TCRdb keeps only in-frame clones here, not all; method: immunoSEQ multiplex PCR. V, J and clone size were drawn from that table, and D and trimming were deduced from the DNA. Of about 300,000 clones listed, just under 90% are singletons. This study enrolled people aged roughly 18 to 89 from about two dozen US geographic areas. Cohorts were based on clinical histories the participants reported. Those designated as exposed participants met a COVID-19 case within 2 weeks before study entry. The J segment lost 3 bases and the V segment lost 0 bases, leaving 5 bases of the junction unmatched. CDR3 length: 15 amino acids. Germline V gives CDR1 SGHDT, CDR2 YYEEEE.

The chain uses TRBV5-6 and TRBJ2-7; 8 bases map to TRBD2. The sample consisted of PBMCs or T cells enriched from blood (not recorded which). The receptor comes from a woman aged 50 to 60 who had been exposed to COVID-19. The CDR3 sequence is CASSLEAGVSYEQYF. CDR3 nucleotide sequence: TGTGCCAGCAGCTTGGAAGCGGGGGTGAGCTACGAGCAGTACTTC.